These 16 T cell receptor beta chains were all obtained from the same sample, sequenced in a study of CD8+ T cells in alopecia areata. cDNA serving as the sequencing template came from extracted, reverse transcribed RNA. Sequenced by immunoSEQ multiplex PCR; TCRdb stores in-frame clones only, minus some. This table holds 69,000 or so clones, approximately 60% found once. This material consisted of CD8+ T cells sorted from blood, taken at week 0. The receptor source for this set is a human donor with alopecia areata.

CDR3 DNA: TGCGCCAGCAGCCAAGGGGTTAGCAATCAGCCCCAGCATTTT. The encoded protein is CASSQGVSNQPQHF. V and J are TRBV4-1 and TRBJ1-5, with no clear D. Germline lookup yields CDR1 MGHRA and CDR2 YSYEKL. The CDR3 runs 14 residues. Trimming took off 1 base at V and 0 bases at J, with 4 bases between the two ends.

The rearrangement joins TRBV4-2 to TRBJ2-5, with 7 nucleotides matching TRBD1. Germline trimming cut 2 bases from V and 5 bases from J; bases unmatched to any gene: 8. Germline loops: CDR1 LGHNA, CDR2 YNFKEQ. There are 15 residues in the CDR3. The CDR3 sequence is CASSQPGGVRETQYF. In DNA form, the CDR3 reads TGTGCCAGCAGCCAACCAGGGGGAGTTAGGGAGACCCAGTACTTC.

The gene calls are TRBV6-5 and TRBJ1-2; no clear D. V gave up 0 bases and J gave up 8 bases, with 16 bases separating them. CDR3 length equals 15 residues. Germline CDR1 MNHEY, CDR2 SVGAGI. The CDR3, as DNA: TGTGCCAGCAGTTACTCTCGGGGATTGTTAGAGGGCTACACCTTC. It yields the protein CASSYSRGLLEGYTF.

This clone has only a few counts. The sample carries other DNA sequences with the same CDR3. The chain links TRBV11-2 to TRBJ1-1; no reliable D call. There are 13 residues in the CDR3. Trimming cost V 1 base and J 1 base, with 4 bases left between them. CDR1 and CDR2 (germline): SGHAT, FQNNGV. CDR3 amino acids: CASSLGGNTEAFF. For the CDR3, the DNA is TGTGCCAGCAGCTTAGGGGGGAACACTGAAGCTTTCTTT.

The genes are TRBV5-6 and TRBJ2-5; the D gene is possibly TRBD2 (6 bases). With 0 bases removed from V and 1 base from J, the gap between germline ends came to 13 bases. Germline CDR1 reads SGHDT; CDR2 reads YYEEEE. This CDR3 is built from 16 residues. CDR3 sequence: CASSLGSRTTQETQYF. CDR3 DNA: TGTGCCAGCAGCTTGGGTAGTAGGACTACCCAAGAGACCCAGTACTTC.

The chain recombines TRBV28 with TRBJ2-7, with 9 bases that match TRBD2. Germline V gene data show CDR1 as MDHEN and CDR2 as SYDVKM. Trimming took 6 bases from V and 1 from J; bases not matched to a gene: 7. The CDR3 is 15 amino acids. The DNA for the CDR3 is TGTGCCAGCAGGACCCCAGCGGGAGGTTCCTACGAGCAGTACTTC. This gives the protein CASRTPAGGSYEQYF.

J is TRBJ1-2 and V is TRBV27; D not resolved. V was shortened by 5 bases and J by 4 bases, with 23 bases between the two germline ends. The CDR3 loop spans 17 amino acids. In germline, CDR1 is MNHEY, CDR2 SMNVEV (reference sequence). CDR3 residues: CASSDLPGPSSLYGYTF. The CDR3 nucleotides are TGTGCCAGCAGTGACCTTCCCGGGCCATCTTCTCTCTATGGCTACACCTTC.

This clone was seen more than once but under ten times. V and J are TRBV2 and TRBJ2-1; D call uncertain. Trimming shortened V by 1 base and J by 2 bases, and 3 bases separated the two germline ends. Germline CDR1 and CDR2: SNHLY and FYNNEI. The CDR3 consists of 13 residues. CDR3 DNA sequence: TGTGCCAGCAGTGAAGGCCCCTACAATGAGCAGTTCTTC. Its translation: CASSEGPYNEQFF.

The chain has TRBV9 and TRBJ2-1; D unclear. V was shortened by 2 bases and J by 5 bases, with 14 bases between the two germline ends. Germline CDR1 SGDLS, CDR2 YYNGEE. The CDR3 runs 15 residues. CDR3 nucleotide sequence: TGTGCCAGCAGCGTCGGGCCTACTAACGACAATGAGCAGTTCTTC. This translates into CASSVGPTNDNEQFF.

The chain has TRBV7-6 and TRBJ2-2, with 13 nucleotides matching TRBD2. Germline-derived CDR1 and CDR2 are SGHVS and FNYEAQ. Trimming cost V 5 bases and J 5 bases; bases outside gene matches: 8. The CDR3 extends over 17 amino acids. As DNA, the CDR3 is TGTGCCAGCAGCCCTTGGCGGACTAGCGGGAGTACCGGGGAGCTGTTTTTT. Protein product: CASSPWRTSGSTGELFF.

V and J are TRBV29-1 and TRBJ2-5; 8 positions agree with TRBD2. Germline assignment: CDR1 SQVTM and CDR2 ANQGSEA. The CDR3 covers 13 residues. With V trimmed by 1 base and J by 4 bases, 2 bases remained unmatched. CDR3 in amino acids: CSVEGTSIETQYF. The DNA of the CDR3 is TGCAGCGTTGAAGGGACTAGCATAGAGACCCAGTACTTC.

This clone has more than one count but fewer than ten. This chain connects TRBV25-1 to TRBJ2-7; the match to TRBD1 covers 9 bases. Germline trimming cut 7 bases from V and 3 bases from J; bases unmatched to any gene: 4. The CDR3 sequence is 13 residues long. CDR1 and CDR2 from the germline V gene are MGHDK and SYGVNS. The CDR3 DNA follows: TGTGCCAGCAAGGGACAGGGCAACTACGAGCAGTACTTC. Translated, it gives CASKGQGNYEQYF.

The gene calls are TRBV30 and TRBJ1-5; D uncertain. There are 15 residues in the CDR3. Germline CDR1 reads GTSNPN; CDR2 reads SVGIG (reference sequence). The V end was cut by 3 bases, the J end by 2 bases, with 14 bases between. The CDR3 reads CAWSHHGLGNQPQHF. In DNA, the CDR3 is TGTGCCTGGAGCCACCATGGATTAGGCAATCAGCCCCAGCATTTT.

The chain is built from TRBV29-1 and TRBJ2-7; D is tentatively TRBD1 or TRBD2 (5 bases each). Between the trimmed V and J ends, which lost 6 bases and 6 bases, there was a span of 21 bases. CDR1 and CDR2 (germline): SQVTM, ANQGSEA. The CDR3 totals 14 residues. Written as DNA, the CDR3 is TGCAGCGTAGCTAACCGGGACGAGGCCGGCGAGCAGTACTTC. Translated, it gives CSVANRDEAGEQYF.

The chain carries TRBV7-9 and TRBJ2-1, with a weak D call TRBD2 (5 bases). V lost 1 base and J 1 base, leaving 11 bases between the germline ends. Germline V gene data show CDR1 as SEHNR and CDR2 as FQNEAQ (reference sequence). This CDR3 is 16 amino acids long. The CDR3 DNA reads TGTGCCAGCAGCTTAGGGGCAGGCGGGTCCTACAATGAGCAGTTCTTC. This translates into CASSLGAGGSYNEQFF.

The chain uses TRBV28 and TRBJ1-2; the D gene is possibly TRBD1 (6 bases). The CDR3 runs to 13 residues. V lost 5 bases to trimming and J lost 2 bases, with 9 bases between them. CDR1 MDHEN and CDR2 SYDVKM come from the germline V gene. The CDR3 nucleotides read TGTGCCAGCAGTGGCCAGGGGAACTATGGCTACACCTTC. Translating it yields CASSGQGNYGYTF.